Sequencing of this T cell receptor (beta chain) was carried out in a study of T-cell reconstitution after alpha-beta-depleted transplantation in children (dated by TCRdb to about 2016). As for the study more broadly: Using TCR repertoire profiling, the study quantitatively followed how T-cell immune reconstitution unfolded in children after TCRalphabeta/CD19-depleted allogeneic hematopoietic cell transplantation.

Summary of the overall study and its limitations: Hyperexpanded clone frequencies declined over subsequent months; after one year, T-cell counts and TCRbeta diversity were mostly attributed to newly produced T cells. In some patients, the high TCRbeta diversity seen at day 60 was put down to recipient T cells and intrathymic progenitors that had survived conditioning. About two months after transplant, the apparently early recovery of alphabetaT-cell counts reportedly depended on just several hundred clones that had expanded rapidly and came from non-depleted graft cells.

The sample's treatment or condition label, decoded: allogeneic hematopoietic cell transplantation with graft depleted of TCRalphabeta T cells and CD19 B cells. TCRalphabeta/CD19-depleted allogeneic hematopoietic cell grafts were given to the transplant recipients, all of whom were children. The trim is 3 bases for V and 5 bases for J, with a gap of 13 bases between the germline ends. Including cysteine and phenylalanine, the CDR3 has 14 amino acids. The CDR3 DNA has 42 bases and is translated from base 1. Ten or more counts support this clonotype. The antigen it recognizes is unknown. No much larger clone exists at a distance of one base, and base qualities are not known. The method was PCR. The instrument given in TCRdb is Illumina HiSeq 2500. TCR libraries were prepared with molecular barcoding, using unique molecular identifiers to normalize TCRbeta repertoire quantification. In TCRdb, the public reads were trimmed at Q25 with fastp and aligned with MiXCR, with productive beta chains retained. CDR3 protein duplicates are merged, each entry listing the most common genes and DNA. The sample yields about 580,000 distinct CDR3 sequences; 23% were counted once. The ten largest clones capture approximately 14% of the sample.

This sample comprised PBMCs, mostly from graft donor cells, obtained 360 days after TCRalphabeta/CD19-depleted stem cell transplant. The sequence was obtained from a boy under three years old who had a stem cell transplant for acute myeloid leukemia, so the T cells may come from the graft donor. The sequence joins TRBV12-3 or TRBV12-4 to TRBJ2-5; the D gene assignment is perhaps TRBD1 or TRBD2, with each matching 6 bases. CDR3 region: CASSLWGAGETQYF. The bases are TGTGCCAGCAGTTTGTGGGGGGCCGGGGAGACCCAGTACTTC.